This T cell receptor (beta chain) was profiled in a study of T cell responses to AZD1222 COVID-19 vaccine. The study's findings and limits: Close to half of spike-specific TCRs reportedly recognize unmutated variant regions. Repertoire collection took place solely once the T cell response had peaked. Most donors were white British, females outnumbered males, and clonal diversity was possibly underestimated.

In its sample, this clone was seen once. Its matching antigen is unknown. Data came from immunoSEQ multiplex PCR; TCRdb stores just in-frame clones and leaves some out. In the table there are around 44,000 clones, 80% to 90% of which are singletons. Researchers grouped second doses given at about 4 or about 12 weeks into one pool. V trimming: 0 bases; J trimming: 7 bases; junction bases outside the gene matches: 3. Per germline, CDR1 SGDLS and CDR2 YYNGEE. The CDR3 contains 14 residues. The sequencing here drew on peripheral blood, taken 28 days after the second AZD1222 dose. This chain uses TRBV9 with TRBJ1-4; 7 bases agree with TRBD1. The source is an adult who received the AZD1222 COVID-19 vaccine. In DNA, the CDR3 is TGTGCCAGCAGCGTAGCTCAGGGGGGTGAAAAACTGTTTTTT. It is translated as CASSVAQGGEKLFF.